This T cell receptor (beta chain) came from a study of identifying expanded T cells in peripheral blood. Repertoires were generated with immunoSEQ multiplex PCR, while TCRdb's copy carries only in-frame clones and drops some. The sample consists of around 130,000 clones, 65% to 90% of them appearing once. A remark on this clone: Its antigen is not identified.

Healthy donors had no documented immune events, such as infections, while sampled. Points from the study as a whole: Technical replicates showed about 1.2 changed clones; roughly two weeks around 15; four weeks 19. Variance in clone template counts between roughly two-week samples significantly increased with total template count across all healthy donors.

Germline V gives CDR1 LNHDA, CDR2 SQIVND (reference sequence). This CDR3 contains 13 residues. Trimming at V came to 6 bases and at J to 3 bases, leaving 4 bases not matched to a gene. The chain combines TRBV19 with TRBJ2-5; 7 nucleotides match TRBD1. The sequence was obtained from a person between 18 and 69 years old in good health. Sequenced sample: blood. The CDR3 sequence is CASSRQGEETQYF. The CDR3, as DNA: TGTGCCAGTAGCCGACAGGGCGAAGAGACCCAGTACTTC.